This T cell receptor (beta chain) was found in a study of Ad26.COV2.S vaccination and SARS-CoV-2 variants. Overall study results and limits: Substantial post-vaccination breadth of spike-specific CD8+ and CD4+ T cell responses was reported. The TCR-based breadth and depth measures might underestimate overall T cell responses. Spike-specific TCR breadth was greater after Ad26.COV2.S than placebo.

Described treatment: around 19 received Ad26.COV2.S at low or high dose, single or two shots; roughly five received placebo; per-sample allocation not given. The samples date from day 63 after the first vaccine or placebo injection. Vaccine was an Ad26 vector expressing Wuhan-strain SARS-CoV-2 spike. Points on this clone: Antigen: not known.

Clones were read by immunoSEQ multiplex PCR, and TCRdb kept only the in-frame ones, dropping some. The sample consists of hundreds of thousands of clones, about 88% of them appearing once. CDR3 length: 20 amino acids. Germline values: CDR1 SGHTA, CDR2 FQGTGA. V lost 0 bases to trimming and J lost 0 bases; unmatched junction nucleotides: 9. The material was peripheral blood, obtained in a trial of Ad26.COV2.S vaccine versus placebo. The clonotype was recovered from a person between 18 and 59 years old who received the Ad26.COV2.S COVID-19 vaccine or a placebo. This chain uses TRBV7-3 with TRBJ2-6; TRBD1 matches at 9 bases. The CDR3 is CASSLTHAGQGNSGANVLTF. CDR3 nucleotides: TGTGCCAGCAGCTTAACCCATGCGGGACAGGGCAACTCTGGGGCCAACGTCCTGACTTTC.